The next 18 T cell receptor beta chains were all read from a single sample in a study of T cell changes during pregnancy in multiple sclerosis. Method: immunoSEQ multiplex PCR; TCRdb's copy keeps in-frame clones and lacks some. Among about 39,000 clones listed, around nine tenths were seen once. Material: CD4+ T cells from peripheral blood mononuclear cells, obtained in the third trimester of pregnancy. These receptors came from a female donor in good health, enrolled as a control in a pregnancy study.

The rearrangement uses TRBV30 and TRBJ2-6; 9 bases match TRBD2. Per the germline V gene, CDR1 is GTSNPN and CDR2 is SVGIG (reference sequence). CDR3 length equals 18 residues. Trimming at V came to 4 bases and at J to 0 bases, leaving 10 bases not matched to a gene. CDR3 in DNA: TGTGCCTGGATGCGGGGGGGGTTGATTCCCTCTGGGGCCAACGTCCTGACTTTC. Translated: CAWMRGGLIPSGANVLTF.

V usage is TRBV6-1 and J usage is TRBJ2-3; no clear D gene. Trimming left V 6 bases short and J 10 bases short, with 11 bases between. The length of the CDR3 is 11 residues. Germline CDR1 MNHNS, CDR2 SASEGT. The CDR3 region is CASRVPGPQYF. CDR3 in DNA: TGTGCCAGCAGAGTACCGGGTCCGCAGTATTTT.

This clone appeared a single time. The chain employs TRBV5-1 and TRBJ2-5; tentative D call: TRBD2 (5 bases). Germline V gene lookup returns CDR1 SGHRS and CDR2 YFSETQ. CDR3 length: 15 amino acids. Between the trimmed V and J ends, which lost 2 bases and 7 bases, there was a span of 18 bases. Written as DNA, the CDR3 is TGCGCCAGCAGCTTAGGAGACGGAGGAATGGGGACCCAGTACTTC. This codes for CASSLGDGGMGTQYF.

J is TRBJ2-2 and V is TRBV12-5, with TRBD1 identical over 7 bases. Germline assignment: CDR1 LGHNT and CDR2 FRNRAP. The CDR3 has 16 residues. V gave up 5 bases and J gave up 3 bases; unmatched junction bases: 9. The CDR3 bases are TGTGCTAGTGGTAGAACAGGGGCCGCTTACACCGGGGAGCTGTTTTTT. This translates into CASGRTGAAYTGELFF.

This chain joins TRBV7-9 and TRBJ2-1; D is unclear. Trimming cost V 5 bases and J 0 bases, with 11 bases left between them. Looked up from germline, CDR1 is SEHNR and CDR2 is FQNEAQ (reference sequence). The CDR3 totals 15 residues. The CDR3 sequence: CASSIPRSSYNEQFF. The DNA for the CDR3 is TGTGCCAGCAGCATCCCTCGGAGCTCCTACAATGAGCAGTTCTTC.

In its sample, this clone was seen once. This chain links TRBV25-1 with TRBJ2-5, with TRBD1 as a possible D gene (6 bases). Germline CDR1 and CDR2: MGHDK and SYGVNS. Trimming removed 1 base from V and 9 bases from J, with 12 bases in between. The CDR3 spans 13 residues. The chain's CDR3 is CASSELGGRAQYF. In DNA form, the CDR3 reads TGTGCCAGCAGTGAATTAGGGGGTCGGGCCCAGTACTTC.

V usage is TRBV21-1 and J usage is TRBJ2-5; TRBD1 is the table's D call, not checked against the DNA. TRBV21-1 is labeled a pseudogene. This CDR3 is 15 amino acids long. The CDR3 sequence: CASSKKGRARETQYF. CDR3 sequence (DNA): TGTGCCAGCAGCAAAAAGGGCAGGGCACGGGAGACCCAGTACTTC.

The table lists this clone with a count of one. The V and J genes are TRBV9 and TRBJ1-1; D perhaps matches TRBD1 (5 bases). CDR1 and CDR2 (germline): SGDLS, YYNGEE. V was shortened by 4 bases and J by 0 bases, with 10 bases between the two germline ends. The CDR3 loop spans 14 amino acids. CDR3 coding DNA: TGTGCCAGCAGCCCCCGGGGGATGAACACTGAAGCTTTCTTT. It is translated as CASSPRGMNTEAFF.

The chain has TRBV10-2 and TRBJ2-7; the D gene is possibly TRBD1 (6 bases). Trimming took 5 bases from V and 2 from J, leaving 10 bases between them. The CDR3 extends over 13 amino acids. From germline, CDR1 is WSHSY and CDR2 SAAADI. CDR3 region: CASSSDRTYEQYF. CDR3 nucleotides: TGCGCCAGCAGTTCCGACAGGACCTACGAGCAGTACTTC.

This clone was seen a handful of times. The CDR3 DNA follows: TGTGCCAGCAGCTTAGCACAGGGCGATCAGCCCCAGCATTTT. It yields the protein CASSLAQGDQPQHF. The rearrangement joins TRBV7-8 to TRBJ1-5; TRBD1 might be the D (6 bases). Germline values: CDR1 SGHVS, CDR2 FQNEAQ. The CDR3 consists of 14 residues. Trimming shortened V by 0 bases and J by 5 bases, and 8 bases separated the two germline ends.

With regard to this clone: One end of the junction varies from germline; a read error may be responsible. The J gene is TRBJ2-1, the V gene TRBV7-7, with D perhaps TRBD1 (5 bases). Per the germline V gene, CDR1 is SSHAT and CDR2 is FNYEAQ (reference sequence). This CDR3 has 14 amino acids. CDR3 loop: CASSLVKGSNEQFF. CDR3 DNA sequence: TGTGCTAGCAGCTTAGTAAAGGGGTCGAATGAGCAGTTCTTC.

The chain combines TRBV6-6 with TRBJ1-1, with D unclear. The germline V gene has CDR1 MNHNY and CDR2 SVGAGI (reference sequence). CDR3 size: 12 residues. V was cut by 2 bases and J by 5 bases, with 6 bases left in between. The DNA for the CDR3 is TGTGCCAGCAGTTACGGAGGTACTGAAGCTTTCTTT. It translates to CASSYGGTEAFF.

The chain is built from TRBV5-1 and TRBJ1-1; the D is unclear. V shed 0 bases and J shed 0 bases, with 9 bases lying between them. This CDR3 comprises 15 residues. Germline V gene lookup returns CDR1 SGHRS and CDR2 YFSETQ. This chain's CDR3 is CASSLAGVLNTEAFF. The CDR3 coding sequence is TGCGCCAGCAGCTTGGCCGGTGTGTTGAACACTGAAGCTTTCTTT.

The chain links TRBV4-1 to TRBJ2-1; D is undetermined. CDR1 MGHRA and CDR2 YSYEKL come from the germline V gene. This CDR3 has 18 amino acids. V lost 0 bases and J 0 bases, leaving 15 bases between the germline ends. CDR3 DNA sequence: TGCGCCAGCAGCCAAGATGCGGTTCTACGTAGCTCCTACAATGAGCAGTTCTTC. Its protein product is CASSQDAVLRSSYNEQFF.

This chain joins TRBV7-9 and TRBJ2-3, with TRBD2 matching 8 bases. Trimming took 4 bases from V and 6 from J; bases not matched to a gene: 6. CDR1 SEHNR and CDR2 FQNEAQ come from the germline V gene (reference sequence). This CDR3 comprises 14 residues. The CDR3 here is CASSSGLAEDTQYF. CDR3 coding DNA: TGTGCCAGCAGCTCCGGACTAGCCGAGGATACGCAGTATTTT.

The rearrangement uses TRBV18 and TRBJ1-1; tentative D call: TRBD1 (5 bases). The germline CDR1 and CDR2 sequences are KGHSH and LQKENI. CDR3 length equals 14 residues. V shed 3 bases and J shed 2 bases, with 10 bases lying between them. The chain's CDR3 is CASSPGDYNTEAFF. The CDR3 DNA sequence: TGTGCCAGCTCACCGGGGGACTACAACACTGAAGCTTTCTTT.

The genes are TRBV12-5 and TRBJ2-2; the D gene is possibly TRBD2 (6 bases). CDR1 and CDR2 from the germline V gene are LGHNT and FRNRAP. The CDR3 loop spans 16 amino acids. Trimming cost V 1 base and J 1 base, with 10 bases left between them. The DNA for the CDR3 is TGTGCTAGTGGTTTGGCGGGGGTCCAGAACACCGGGGAGCTGTTTTTT. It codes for CASGLAGVQNTGELFF.

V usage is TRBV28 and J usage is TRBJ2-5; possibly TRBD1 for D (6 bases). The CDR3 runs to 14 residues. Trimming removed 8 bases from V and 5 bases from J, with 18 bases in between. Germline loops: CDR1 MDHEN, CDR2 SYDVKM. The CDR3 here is CASGTSGERETQYF. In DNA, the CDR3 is TGTGCCAGCGGGACGTCAGGGGAACGGGAGACCCAGTACTTC.